This T cell receptor (beta chain) emerged from a study of identifying expanded T cells in peripheral blood. The data were produced by immunoSEQ multiplex PCR, yet TCRdb's version contains in-frame clones alone and is incomplete. This sample yields some 78,000 clones, of which 70% to 90% are seen a single time; approximately 20% belongs to the top ten. The CDR3 totals 12 residues. Germline-derived CDR1 and CDR2 are SGHNT and YYREEE (reference sequence). V gave up 4 bases and J gave up 6 bases, with 11 bases separating them. As for this clone: Its antigen remains unknown.

Study conclusions and caveats: Over approximately two and four weeks, about 15 and 18 clones changed, versus 1.2 between replicates. Across healthy donors, higher total template counts meant significantly greater roughly 2-week count variance.

The receptor was isolated from a person aged 18 to 75 in good health. The chain is built from TRBV5-4 and TRBJ2-7; TRBD2 is a possible D gene (5 bases). The sample consisted of blood. The CDR3: CASSREEREQYF. The CDR3 DNA reads TGTGCCAGCAGCCGGGAAGAACGCGAGCAGTACTTC.